The rows below give T cell receptor beta chains drawn from one sample of a study of Ad26.COV2.S vaccination and SARS-CoV-2 variants. Generated by immunoSEQ multiplex PCR, the TCRdb table keeps only in-frame clones and is missing some. The table lists around 300,000 clones, around nine tenths of them singletons. Sample: peripheral blood, taken in a trial of Ad26.COV2.S vaccine versus placebo. The receptors were sampled from a person aged 18-60 years who received the Ad26.COV2.S COVID-19 vaccine or a placebo. Each CDR3 is given with its conserved first and last residue. Fields, in order: clone size, V gene, D gene, J gene, CDR3 DNA, CDR3 protein. D genes are given only for firm matches. Clone size is given for some rows only: seen once, a few or many times, or a class if the clone is expanded.

>NA|TRBV5-4|NA|TRBJ1-5
TGTGCCAGCAGCTTGGAGGTCAATCAGCCCCAGCATTTT
CASSLEVNQPQHF
>few|TRBV11-2|NA|TRBJ1-3
TGTGCCAGCAGCTTTCAGCCCGGCCCTGGAAACACCATATATTTT
CASSFQPGPGNTIYF
>NA|TRBV2|NA|TRBJ1-6
TGTGCCAGCAGTGAGTCCCGAGGGGTGGGTTCACCCCTCCACTTT
CASSESRGVGSPLHF
>once|TRBV28|NA|TRBJ2-7
TGTGCCAGCAGTTCACCGGTGACGTACGAGCAGTACTTC
CASSSPVTYEQYF
>NA|TRBV19|NA|TRBJ1-1
TGTGCCAGTTCGGACAGACCCATGAACACTGAAGCTTTCTTT
CASSDRPMNTEAFF
>NA|TRBV28|NA|TRBJ1-6
TGTGCCAGCAGTCCGGACCGGTGGGATAATTCACCCCTCCACTTT
CASSPDRWDNSPLHF
>NA|TRBV28|NA|TRBJ2-5
TGTGCCAGCAGGACGGGACTGAGACAAGAGACCCAGTACTTC
CASRTGLRQETQYF
>NA|TRBV7-9|NA|TRBJ1-3
TGTGCCAGTACCACGGGTGATTCCCCTGGAAACACCATATATTTT
CASTTGDSPGNTIYF
>NA|TRBV11-2|NA|TRBJ1-1
TGTGCCAGCAACCCGATCTACGGGGGCACTGAAGCTTTCTTT
CASNPIYGGTEAFF
>NA|TRBV11-2|NA|TRBJ2-7
TGTGCCAGCAGCTTACTACGACAGGCCTACGAGCAGTACTTC
CASSLLRQAYEQYF
>NA|TRBV7-8|TRBD2|TRBJ2-5
TGTGCCAGCAGCTCAGCGGGGACGCTAGGAGAGACCCAGTACTTC
CASSSAGTLGETQYF
>NA|TRBV18|NA|TRBJ2-7
TGTGCCAGCTCACAGGCGCTACTAAGCTACGAGCAGTACTTC
CASSQALLSYEQYF
>once|TRBV3-1/TRBV3-2|NA|TRBJ1-2
TGTGCCAGCAGCCACCTCGGACGGGGGCACTATGGCTACACCTTC
CASSHLGRGHYGYTF
>NA|TRBV7-9|NA|TRBJ1-3
TGTGCCAGCAGCTTAGGATCGGTTTTCTCTGGAAACACCATATATTTT
CASSLGSVFSGNTIYF
>few|TRBV28|NA|TRBJ1-2
TGTGCCACCCTCCGCCGCATACACTACTATGGCTACACCTTC
CATLRRIHYYGYTF
>NA|TRBV30|NA|TRBJ2-7
TGTGCCTGGAGTGCGTTGGGGGACGAGCAGTACTTC
CAWSALGDEQYF
>NA|TRBV28|NA|TRBJ1-1
TGTGCCAGCAGGATGAGTTGGTTGGCTTTCTTT
CASRMSWLAFF
>few|TRBV3-1/TRBV3-2|NA|TRBJ1-2
TGTGCCAGCAGCCAAGATTTCCCCGGGACCGGATTGTTCTTC
CASSQDFPGTGLFF
>NA|TRBV5-4|TRBD2|TRBJ2-2
TGTGCCAGCAGCCCCGGACTAGCGGGAGTTGGTACCGGGGAGCTGTTTTTT
CASSPGLAGVGTGELFF
>NA|TRBV7-8|NA|TRBJ1-3
TGTGCCAGCAGCTCTATAGGGGGACTCTCTGGAAACACCATATATTTT
CASSSIGGLSGNTIYF
>few|TRBV10-3|TRBD1|TRBJ1-1
TGTGCCACGCAGGGGGCCTCCGACACTGAAGCTTTCTTT
CATQGASDTEAFF
>NA|TRBV4-3|NA|TRBJ1-6
TGCGCCAGCAGCCAAGTTCCCGGGGTCTATAATTCACCCCTCCACTTT
CASSQVPGVYNSPLHF
>few|TRBV28|NA|TRBJ1-2
TGTGCCAGCAGTCCTACCCTCTTAGGGGGTCATGGCTACACCTTC
CASSPTLLGGHGYTF
>NA|TRBV4-3|NA|TRBJ2-5
TGCGCCAGCAGCCAGACGGGACTTTCGTACCAAGAGACCCAGTACTTC
CASSQTGLSYQETQYF
>NA|TRBV21-1|NA|TRBJ1-2
TGTGCCAGCAGCAACCTTGACAGTTACTATAGCTACACCTTC
CASSNLDSYYSYTF
>once|TRBV19|TRBD2|TRBJ2-2
TGTGCCAGTAGCTTATATAGCGGGGGGGCCGACACCGGGGAGCTGTTTTTT
CASSLYSGGADTGELFF
>NA|TRBV4-1|NA|TRBJ2-3
TGCGCCAGCAGCCCCACGGTAGGGGGTTCTTATTTT
CASSPTVGGSYF
>NA|TRBV12-3/TRBV12-4|NA|TRBJ2-1
TGTGCCAGCAGTTCGGCCGTGAAGAAAAATCAGTTCTTC
CASSSAVKKNQFF
>few|TRBV7-9|NA|TRBJ1-2
TGTGCCAGCAGCGCCGATGGGAACTATGGCTACACCTTC
CASSADGNYGYTF
>NA|TRBV3-1/TRBV3-2|NA|TRBJ2-7
TGTGCCAGCAGCCAAGCCCCCGGGGCGCCGTACGAGCAGTACTTC
CASSQAPGAPYEQYF
>NA|TRBV7-9|NA|TRBJ2-2
TGTGCCAGCAGCTTAACGTTAGGGACCGGGGAGCTGTTTTTT
CASSLTLGTGELFF
>NA|TRBV6-2/TRBV6-3|NA|TRBJ2-7
TGTGCCAGCAGCCCCCCGGGGCAGGTCTACGAGCAGTACTTC
CASSPPGQVYEQYF
>few|TRBV5-5|TRBD1|TRBJ2-1
TGTGCCAGCAGCTTTATCCGGGACAGGGGTGGAGGGGAGCAGTTCTTC
CASSFIRDRGGGEQFF
>NA|TRBV28|NA|TRBJ2-5
TGTGCCAGCAGCTACCCCGCAGAGACCCAGTACTTC
CASSYPAETQYF
>NA|TRBV7-8|TRBD2|TRBJ2-3
TGTGCCAGCAGCCAGGGACTAGCGGTCAGCACAGATACGCAGTATTTT
CASSQGLAVSTDTQYF
>few|TRBV24-1|NA|TRBJ2-1
TGTGCCACCAGTGATTCTACAGGGAGAGGCAGCAATGAGCAGTTCTTC
CATSDSTGRGSNEQFF
>NA|TRBV6-2/TRBV6-3|TRBD2|TRBJ2-1
TGTGCCAGCAGCCAACCTACCTACTCGGGACTAGCCCATGAGCAGTTCTTC
CASSQPTYSGLAHEQFF
>NA|TRBV3-1/TRBV3-2|NA|TRBJ2-2
TGTGCCAGCAGCCCTCCGACTAGTCGGAACACCGGGGAGCTGTTTTTT
CASSPPTSRNTGELFF
>NA|TRBV5-6|NA|TRBJ2-6
TGTGCCAGCAGCCAAGCAGGGGCTGGGGCCAACGTCCTGACTTTC
CASSQAGAGANVLTF
>NA|TRBV6-5|NA|TRBJ1-4
TGTGCCAGCACCGAGGGAGGGGGGACACGCGAAAAACTGTTTTTT
CASTEGGGTREKLFF
>NA|TRBV7-2|NA|TRBJ1-3
TGTGCCAGCAGCCACGGACTGGGGAACACCATATATTTT
CASSHGLGNTIYF
>NA|TRBV25-1|NA|TRBJ2-3
TGTGCCAGCAGTGTGCCGGGGTCGAATACGCAGTATTTT
CASSVPGSNTQYF
>NA|TRBV6-2/TRBV6-3|NA|TRBJ2-1
TGTGCCAGCAGTTACACGGGTGGCGGGGTCTCCTACAATGAGCAGTTCTTC
CASSYTGGGVSYNEQFF
>NA|TRBV13|TRBD1|TRBJ2-2
TGTGCCAGCAGCTTGGGCGGACAGGACAACACCGGGGAGCTGTTTTTT
CASSLGGQDNTGELFF
>NA|TRBV19|NA|TRBJ2-1
TGTGCCAGTAGTATTATGGGGGGGGGCTTAGTCTTC
CASSIMGGGLVF
>NA|TRBV5-5|NA|TRBJ2-7
TGTGCCAGCAGCTTGACAGGGATCTCCTACGAGCAGTACTTC
CASSLTGISYEQYF